Each of the 10 T cell receptor beta chains below was sequenced from the same sample in a study of T-cell reconstitution after alpha-beta-depleted transplantation in children. Preparation of the TCRbeta library was carried out with unique molecular identifiers. TCRdb ran MiXCR on the PCR reads and lists one entry per CDR3 protein. The table lists 70,000 to 95,000 distinct CDR3 sequences, about 16% of them singletons. The input for sequencing was PBMCs, mostly from graft donor cells, taken 180 days after TCRalphabeta/CD19-depleted stem cell transplant. The source of these receptors is a male patient under 10 years old who had a stem cell transplant for acute lymphoblastic leukemia, so the T cells may come from the graft donor.

CDR3 amino acids: CASSLVEASGGAWQYF. The CDR3, as DNA: TGTGCCAGCAGCTTAGTCGAGGCTAGCGGGGGGGCATGGCAGTACTTC. The chain links TRBV7-2 to TRBJ2-7; TRBD2 aligns across 12 bases. V was clipped by 1 base and J by 9 bases; unmatched bases: 10. Looked up from germline, CDR1 is SGHTA and CDR2 is FQGNSA. CDR3 size: 16 residues.

This chain connects TRBV29-1 to TRBJ2-5, with 7 nucleotides matching TRBD2. Germline loops: CDR1 SQVTM, CDR2 ANQGSEA. The CDR3 length is 15 residues. The V segment lost 6 bases and the J segment 7 bases; nucleotides outside the gene matches: 17. DNA of the CDR3: TGCAGCGTCTTTCGACTAGCTTTTTCTTACGGGACCCAGTACTTC. This sequence encodes CSVFRLAFSYGTQYF. Looking up the rest from reference TRBV29-1 and TRBJ2-5 gives the full variable domain: SAVISQKPSRDICQRGTSLTIQCQVDSQVTMMFWYRQQPGQSLTLIATANQGSEATYESGFVIDKFPISRPNLTFSTLTVSNMSPEDSSIYLCSVFRLAFSYGTQYFGPGTRLLVL.

This clonotype occurred a few times. V usage is TRBV24-1 and J usage is TRBJ1-2; perhaps TRBD1 as D (5 bases). From germline, CDR1 is KGHDR and CDR2 SFDVKD. V was trimmed by 7 bases and J by 8 bases, leaving 25 bases between them. The CDR3 is 16 residues long. This CDR3 reads CATSPGGGRVASGYTF. CDR3 DNA sequence: TGTGCCACCAGCCCTGGAGGAGGCAGGGTGGCTTCGGGCTACACCTTC.

The V gene is TRBV7-2, the J gene TRBJ1-2; D is ambiguous. Germline V gives CDR1 SGHTA, CDR2 FQGNSA. This CDR3 spans 15 amino acids. V lost 1 base, J lost 1 base, and 10 bases lay in between. The DNA of the CDR3 is TGTGCCAGCAGCTTAGGGGCCGGAAATAACTATGGCTACACCTTC. It codes for CASSLGAGNNYGYTF.

This chain uses TRBV7-2 with TRBJ2-2, with D possibly matching TRBD1 (5 bases). CDR1 and CDR2 (germline): SGHTA, FQGNSA. This CDR3 region has 14 residues. Trimming shortened V by 3 bases and J by 1 base, and 6 bases separated the two germline ends. The CDR3 bases are TGTGCCAGCAGCTTTGACAGGAACACCGGGGAGCTGTTTTTT. This sequence encodes CASSFDRNTGELFF.

This clonotype appeared a few times. The V and J genes are TRBV12-5 and TRBJ1-1; a weak D match, TRBD1 (6 bases). CDR3 size: 15 residues. CDR1 is LGHNT and CDR2 is FRNRAP in the germline V gene. The germline V and J ends were trimmed by 6 bases and 0 bases, with 14 bases remaining between them. CDR3 amino acids: CASGTGQTMNTEAFF. The CDR3 DNA sequence: TGTGCTAGTGGCACTGGACAGACCATGAACACTGAAGCTTTCTTT.

In its sample, this clonotype was seen a few times. V usage is TRBV21-1 and J usage is TRBJ2-3; no DNA check was done on the table's D call, TRBD1. TRBV21-1 is reported as a pseudogene. The CDR3 is 16 amino acids. CDR3 in DNA: TGTGCCAGCAGCAGCGAGGACAGGGCACTAGCAGATACGCAGTATTTT. Residues: CASSSEDRALADTQYF.

The V and J genes are TRBV12-5 and TRBJ1-1; tentative D call: TRBD1 (5 bases). This CDR3 is built from 16 residues. Trimming stripped 2 bases from V and 0 bases from J, with 13 bases between. Germline V gene lookup returns CDR1 LGHNT and CDR2 FRNRAP. In DNA, the CDR3 is TGTGCTAGTGGTTTGTGGGGGGGGACCTTGAACACTGAAGCTTTCTTT. This codes for CASGLWGGTLNTEAFF.

There are a few counts of this clonotype. The V call is TRBV19, the J call TRBJ1-5; weak D call: TRBD1 (6 bases). This CDR3 comprises 14 residues. CDR1 LNHDA and CDR2 SQIVND come from the germline V gene (reference sequence). V lost 4 bases, J lost 5 bases, and 12 bases lay in between. The CDR3 loop reads CASSSQGPDQPQHF. DNA for the CDR3: TGTGCCAGTAGTAGTCAGGGGCCGGATCAGCCCCAGCATTTT.

This clonotype was found a few times. This sequence joins TRBV20-1 and TRBJ2-5; D is unclear. This CDR3 is built from 10 residues. V was shortened by 2 bases and J by 3 bases, with 1 base between the two germline ends. Germline values: CDR1 DFQATT, CDR2 SNEGSKA (reference sequence). CDR3 coding DNA: TGCAGTGCTAGAAAAGAGACCCAGTACTTC. This codes for CSARKETQYF.